Shown below are 30 T cell receptor beta chains from a single sample sequenced in a study of T cells after yellow fever vaccination. TCRdb itself ran the 5' RACE reads through MiXCR, one entry per CDR3 protein. The repertoire holds about 85,000 distinct CDR3 sequences, more than 10% seen once, with roughly 25% in the top ten. The sequencing used CD8+ T cells not binding an NS4B(214-222) dextramer, sorted from PBMCs, collected about 20 days after the first yellow fever vaccination. Receptors were obtained from a man aged 18 to 29 who received the YFV17D yellow fever vaccine.

This clonotype showed up just a few times. This chain links TRBV29-1 with TRBJ2-3; tentative D call: TRBD1 (5 bases). In germline, CDR1 is SQVTM, CDR2 ANQGSEA. The V end was cut by 0 bases, the J end by 9 bases, with 16 bases between. The CDR3 has 14 residues. CDR3 sequence reads: CSVEDRSSGYTQYF. In nucleotides, the CDR3 is TGCAGCGTTGAAGACCGGTCATCAGGGTACACGCAGTATTTT.

The genes are TRBV5-1 and TRBJ2-7; D gene unclear. This CDR3 spans 16 amino acids. With 1 base removed from V and 0 bases from J, the gap between germline ends came to 14 bases. Germline-derived CDR1 and CDR2 are SGHRS and YFSETQ. CDR3 sequence (DNA): TGCGCCAGCAGCTTGACCGGGCCAGAGAGCTCCTACGAGCAGTACTTC. It specifies CASSLTGPESSYEQYF.

This clonotype has only a few counts. The rearrangement links TRBV18 to TRBJ1-2, with D hard to call. The V end lost 2 bases, the J end lost 6 bases, and 10 bases lay between the germline ends. CDR1 KGHSH and CDR2 LQKENI come from the germline V gene. The CDR3 consists of 13 residues. DNA of the CDR3: TGTGCCAGCTCACCAGGGTCGTCGGATGGCTACACCTTC. It is translated as CASSPGSSDGYTF.

The V call is TRBV7-8, the J call TRBJ1-1; D ambiguous. V lost 1 base and J lost 1, with 7 bases in between. Germline CDR1 reads SGHVS; CDR2 reads FQNEAQ. CDR3 length: 14 residues. CDR3 in DNA: TGTGCCAGCAGCTTAGGTTGGGGGAACACTGAAGCTTTCTTT. Translation gives CASSLGWGNTEAFF.

This chain uses TRBV9 with TRBJ1-2, with TRBD1 matching 7 bases. The trim removed 4 bases at V and 0 bases at J, leaving 9 bases unmatched. This CDR3 has 16 residues. Per the germline V gene, CDR1 is SGDLS and CDR2 is YYNGEE. CDR3 DNA sequence: TGTGCCAGCAGCTCAGCAGGCAGGGGGTCTAACTATGGCTACACCTTC. Its protein product is CASSSAGRGSNYGYTF.

The chain uses TRBV7-8 and TRBJ1-5; D uncertain. V was shortened by 5 bases and J by 7 bases, with 18 bases between the two germline ends. The CDR3 sequence is 15 residues long. The V gene's germline CDR1 is SGHVS and CDR2 FQNEAQ. The DNA of the CDR3 is TGTGCCAGCAGCATTCATCCCGGGCGCCGGCAGCCCCAGCATTTT. Translated: CASSIHPGRRQPQHF.

A few counts support this clonotype. V and J are TRBV27 and TRBJ2-7; D possibly uses TRBD1 or TRBD2 (6 bases each). This CDR3 contains 14 residues. Germline V gene sequence: CDR1 MNHEY, CDR2 SMNVEV (reference sequence). V was trimmed by 3 bases and J by 2 bases, leaving 11 bases between them. In DNA form, the CDR3 reads TGTGCCAGCAGTTTCCGGGGGCCTACCTACGAGCAGTACTTC. It codes for CASSFRGPTYEQYF.

The CDR3 DNA sequence: TGTGCCAGCAGGGTCCAGGAGGAGGAGCAGCCCCAGCATTTT. Translation gives CASRVQEEEQPQHF. The rearrangement uses TRBV2 and TRBJ1-5; D is uncertain. CDR1 SNHLY and CDR2 FYNNEI come from the germline V gene. CDR3 length: 14 residues. The V gene lost 6 bases and the J gene lost 7 bases, with 16 bases spanning the gap.

This clonotype has only a few counts. The chain employs TRBV6-2 or TRBV6-3 and TRBJ2-7; no firm D call. The CDR3 has 15 residues. V was shortened by 2 bases and J by 1 base, with 12 bases between the two germline ends. The germline V gene has CDR1 MNHEY and CDR2 SVGEGT. The CDR3 reads CASSYLGPISYEQYF. CDR3 DNA: TGTGCCAGCAGTTACCTTGGACCGATTTCCTACGAGCAGTACTTC.

This chain connects TRBV5-1 to TRBJ2-3, with 8 nucleotides matching TRBD2. Germline V gene lookup returns CDR1 SGHRS and CDR2 YFSETQ. This CDR3 spans 16 amino acids. V trimming: 2 bases; J trimming: 1 base; junction bases outside the gene matches: 6. CDR3 loop: CASSFGLARGTDTQYF. The CDR3, as DNA: TGCGCCAGCAGCTTTGGACTAGCACGCGGCACAGATACGCAGTATTTT. Full variable domain (missing parts from reference TRBV5-1 and TRBJ2-3): KAGVTQTPRYLIKTRGQQVTLSCSPISGHRSVSWYQQTPGQGLQFLFEYFSETQRNKGNFPGRFSGRQFSNSRSEMNVSTLELGDSALYLCASSFGLARGTDTQYFGPGTRLTVL.

The chain uses TRBV6-1 and TRBJ2-5, with D possibly being TRBD1 or TRBD2 (5 bases each). The ends were cut back, 6 bases at V and 0 bases at J, with 20 bases in the middle. From germline, CDR1 is MNHNS and CDR2 SASEGT. The CDR3 is made up of 17 amino acids. The CDR3 DNA reads as TGTGCCAGCAGCAACCTGGGGACGGGACCGTACCAAGAGACCCAGTACTTC. It yields the protein CASSNLGTGPYQETQYF.

This chain links TRBV12-3 or TRBV12-4 with TRBJ2-1, with 9 bases lining up with TRBD1. CDR3 size: 14 residues. The junction had 5 bases not matched to a gene; V was cut back by 3 bases and J by 8 bases. CDR3 sequence (DNA): TGTGCCAGCAGTTTGACAGGGGGTCCTCATGAGCAGTTCTTC. Translation: CASSLTGGPHEQFF.

In the case of this clonotype: Without the conserved terminal phenylalanine or tryptophan, this CDR3 likely stems from a read error. This chain links TRBV7-3 with TRBJ2-3; 7 bases map to TRBD2. Germline lookup yields CDR1 SGHTA and CDR2 FQGTGA. V gave up 2 bases and J gave up 4 bases; unmatched junction bases: 0. The CDR3 sequence is 13 residues long. Here the CDR3 DNA reads TGTGCCAGCAGCTTAGGGGGGGCAGATACGCAGTATATT. Residues: CASSLGGADTQYI.

This clonotype was picked up a small number of times. The chain joins TRBV6-5 to TRBJ2-1, with D perhaps TRBD1 (5 bases). Deletions cut 6 bases from V and 6 bases from J, with 9 bases between. The CDR3 is made up of 12 amino acids. Germline CDR1 and CDR2: MNHEY and SVGAGI. The CDR3 is CASRAGINEQFF. CDR3 nucleotides: TGTGCCAGCAGGGCAGGGATCAATGAGCAGTTCTTC.

The chain recombines TRBV7-7 with TRBJ2-2, with D unclear. The CDR3 loop spans 13 amino acids. CDR1 SSHAT and CDR2 FNYEAQ come from the germline V gene (reference sequence). Trimming stripped 5 bases from V and 6 bases from J, with 10 bases between. The CDR3 here is CASSLMGSGELFF. The CDR3, as DNA: TGTGCCAGCAGCCTAATGGGCTCCGGGGAGCTGTTTTTT.

This clonotype was seen only a few times. The CDR3 protein is CSARNRDGNTIYF. The CDR3 bases are TGCAGTGCTAGGAACAGGGATGGAAACACCATATATTTT. The J gene is TRBJ1-3, the V gene TRBV20-1, with D perhaps TRBD1 (6 bases). Trimming pared 3 bases from V and 3 bases from J, leaving 9 bases between. Germline lookup yields CDR1 DFQATT and CDR2 SNEGSKA (reference sequence). This CDR3 spans 13 amino acids.

This clonotype has more than one count but fewer than ten. The CDR3 bases are TGCGCCAGCAGCCGAGGCTTGAACACTGAAGCTTTCTTT. Translated, it gives CASSRGLNTEAFF. The gene calls are TRBV4-3 and TRBJ1-1; unclear D gene. Between the trimmed V and J ends, which lost 4 bases and 0 bases, there was a span of 6 bases. Germline lookup yields CDR1 LGHNA and CDR2 YSLEER. The CDR3 consists of 13 residues.

The CDR3 DNA follows: TGTGCCAGCAGTATTAGCGGCCCCTACAATGAGCAGTTCTTC. Its translation is CASSISGPYNEQFF. The chain combines TRBV12-3 or TRBV12-4 with TRBJ2-1; a possible D gene is TRBD2 (6 bases). Trimming pared 5 bases from V and 2 bases from J, leaving 10 bases between. The CDR3 is 14 residues long.

The chain combines TRBV6-4 with TRBJ2-2; D perhaps matches TRBD1 (6 bases). This CDR3 spans 13 amino acids. V lost 10 bases and J 2 bases, leaving 11 bases between the germline ends. In germline, CDR1 is MRHNA, CDR2 SNTAGT. Here the CDR3 DNA reads TGTGCCACCAAGGACAGCAACACCGGGGAGCTGTTTTTT. Its translation: CATKDSNTGELFF.

V usage is TRBV4-1 and J usage is TRBJ2-3; 13 nucleotides align to TRBD2. The CDR3 loop spans 17 amino acids. CDR1 is MGHRA, CDR2 YSYEKL, per germline. With V trimmed by 7 bases and J by 2 bases, 9 bases remained unmatched. CDR3 in DNA: TGCGCCAGCACCCCTGGACTAGCGGGGGCCCCCACAGATACGCAGTATTTT. As protein: CASTPGLAGAPTDTQYF.

This clonotype was counted at least ten times. The V gene is TRBV5-1, the J gene TRBJ2-7; D is possibly TRBD1 or TRBD2 (5 bases each). V lost 3 bases, J lost 1 base, and 11 bases lay in between. Germline V gives CDR1 SGHRS, CDR2 YFSETQ. The CDR3 contains 14 residues. CDR3 sequence: CASSSGTGSYEQYF. DNA for the CDR3: TGCGCCAGCAGCTCCGGGACGGGATCCTACGAGCAGTACTTC.

This rearrangement joins TRBV7-3 to TRBJ2-2; D perhaps matches TRBD2 (6 bases). This CDR3 has 15 amino acids. Germline assignment: CDR1 SGHTA and CDR2 FQGTGA. Trimming cost V 5 bases and J 3 bases, with 13 bases left between them. CDR3 region: CASSGGYTDTGELFF. The CDR3 nucleotides read TGTGCCAGCAGCGGGGGGTACACTGACACCGGGGAGCTGTTTTTT.

The chain recombines TRBV19 with TRBJ2-3; D is ambiguous. CDR3 length: 18 residues. V was clipped by 3 bases and J by 4 bases, with 23 bases between them. CDR1 and CDR2 (germline): LNHDA, SQIVND (reference sequence). CDR3 coding DNA: TGTGCCAGTAGTATTAGGCAGACCTGGGTTTTGGATCCAGATACGCAGTATTTT. Amino acids: CASSIRQTWVLDPDTQYF.

The chain combines TRBV7-6 with TRBJ2-7; 7 bases agree with TRBD1. This CDR3 is built from 14 residues. Trimming cost V 5 bases and J 3 bases; bases outside gene matches: 7. From germline, CDR1 is SGHVS and CDR2 FNYEAQ. The CDR3 DNA follows: TGTGCCAGCAGCCCGCGACAGGGCATCTACGAGCAGTACTTC. Residues: CASSPRQGIYEQYF.

The genes are TRBV5-1 and TRBJ1-1; 12 nucleotides agree with TRBD1. This CDR3 is built from 17 residues. Germline V lookup: CDR1 SGHRS, CDR2 YFSETQ. Germline trimming cut 2 bases from V and 3 bases from J; bases unmatched to any gene: 8. The CDR3 nucleotides are TGCGCCAGCAGCTTCGTGGGACAGGGGGCGCGGGACACTGAAGCTTTCTTT. Translated, it gives CASSFVGQGARDTEAFF. The whole variable domain, remainder taken from reference TRBV5-1 and TRBJ1-1, is KAGVTQTPRYLIKTRGQQVTLSCSPISGHRSVSWYQQTPGQGLQFLFEYFSETQRNKGNFPGRFSGRQFSNSRSEMNVSTLELGDSALYLCASSFVGQGARDTEAFFGQGTRLTVV.

This clonotype was found a few times. The chain recombines TRBV14 with TRBJ2-6, with unresolved D. V dropped 3 bases and J dropped 0 bases, with 12 bases sitting between them. The germline V gene has CDR1 SGHDN and CDR2 FVKESK. The CDR3 contains 17 residues. This CDR3 is CASSHYDLNSGANVLTF. Written as DNA, the CDR3 is TGTGCCAGCAGCCATTACGACTTAAACTCTGGGGCCAACGTCCTGACTTTC.

This rearrangement joins TRBV7-8 to TRBJ2-7; TRBD2 matches at 14 bases. The V and J ends lost 5 bases and 2 bases, in that order; junction bases with no gene match: 5. Looked up from germline, CDR1 is SGHVS and CDR2 is FQNEAQ. The CDR3 runs 16 residues. Written as DNA, the CDR3 is TGTGCCAGCAGCCTCGGGACTAGCGGGGGCCCCTACGAGCAGTACGTC. This gives the protein CASSLGTSGGPYEQYV.

This sequence joins TRBV7-9 and TRBJ1-2; D is undetermined. With 1 base removed from V and 8 bases from J, the gap between germline ends came to 8 bases. Germline CDR1 and CDR2: SEHNR and FQNEAQ (reference sequence). The CDR3 is 12 amino acids. This CDR3 is CASSLGIDGYTF. The DNA for the CDR3 is TGTGCCAGCAGCTTAGGGATTGACGGCTACACCTTC.

The sample holds a few counts of this clonotype. This sequence joins TRBV12-3 or TRBV12-4 and TRBJ1-2, with TRBD1 identical over 7 bases. The CDR3 spans 15 residues. V trimming: 5 bases; J trimming: 8 bases; junction bases outside the gene matches: 14. In DNA, the CDR3 is TGTGCCAGCAGTAGGGACAGCTCGATGGTACCCGGCTACACCTTC. Protein product: CASSRDSSMVPGYTF.

The chain combines TRBV4-1 with TRBJ2-2; TRBD1 is a possible D gene (6 bases). Germline assignment: CDR1 MGHRA and CDR2 YSYEKL. The V end lost 7 bases, the J end lost 0 bases, and 9 bases lay between the germline ends. The CDR3 extends over 14 amino acids. CDR3 DNA sequence: TGCGCCAGCAAGGGACACTCGAACACCGGGGAGCTGTTTTTT. It yields the protein CASKGHSNTGELFF.